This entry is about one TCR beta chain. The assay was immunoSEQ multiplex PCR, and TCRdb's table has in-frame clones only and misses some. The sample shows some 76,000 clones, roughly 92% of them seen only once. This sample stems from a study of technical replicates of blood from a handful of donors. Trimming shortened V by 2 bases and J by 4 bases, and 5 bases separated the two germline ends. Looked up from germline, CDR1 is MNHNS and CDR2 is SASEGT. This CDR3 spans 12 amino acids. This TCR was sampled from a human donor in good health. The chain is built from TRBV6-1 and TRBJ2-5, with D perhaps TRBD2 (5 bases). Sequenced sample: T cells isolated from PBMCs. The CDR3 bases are TGTGCCAGCAGTGAAACTAGAGAGACCCAGTACTTC. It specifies CASSETRETQYF.